The sample holds a few counts of the clone carrying this T cell receptor (beta chain). TCRdb itself ran the RT-PCR reads through MiXCR, one entry per CDR3 protein. This sample has more than 550,000 distinct CDR3 sequences, with about 11% found just once. The record originates from a study of response to subunit inactivated influenza vaccine. The receptor's source is a man aged 50-60 years who received an inactivated influenza vaccine. The sequences come from PBMCs from blood, collected on the day of vaccination.

CDR3 sequence: CASSSGPSGDTQYF. In nucleotides, the CDR3 is TGCGCCAGCAGTTCCGGGCCCTCTGGAGATACGCAGTATTTT. This rearrangement joins TRBV5-1 to TRBJ2-3; D is undetermined. CDR3 size: 14 residues. Trimming shortened V by 5 bases and J by 5 bases, and 15 bases separated the two germline ends. Per germline, CDR1 SGHRS and CDR2 YFSETQ.